This T cell receptor (beta chain) appears in the sequencing data of a study of T cells expressing NK-cell markers. The wider study: It was from sorted CD3+CD56+NKG2C+, CD3+CD56+NKG2C- and CD3+CD56-NKG2C+ T cells that TCR beta repertoires came.

This CDR3 contains 15 residues. Per germline, CDR1 MNHNS and CDR2 SASEGT. Turning to this clonotype: Antigen: not known.

Study-wide findings and caveats: Of the CD8+ T cells in roughly 6 donors, about 1.0-7.5% belonged to dominant NKG2C+ clonotypes. Researchers report these clonotypes also headed the CD3+CD56-NKG2C+ fraction in a few donors.

cDNA encoding TCR beta was synthesized via 5'RACE template switching incorporating UMIs. TCRdb derives one entry per CDR3 protein from the 5' RACE reads, leaving out DNA. In total, the table holds a few hundred thousand distinct CDR3 sequences. The sequence derives from a woman between 50 and 59 years old in good health. The sample consisted of blood T cells: a sorted CD56 or NKG2C T cell subset, CD4+ or CD8+ T cells, or bulk PBMC T cells (not recorded which). This sequence joins TRBV6-1 and TRBJ1-1; TCRdb's D call, TRBD1, is unchecked because there is no DNA. CDR3 region: CASSDAGTGFTEAFF.